Detailed here is one T cell receptor (beta chain). The antigen is undetermined. The data were obtained in a study of cytomegalovirus exposure and HLA in healthy donors. Study results and limitations: Analyzed later, association rates of TCRs varied across HLA loci, with DRB1 most and HLA-C fewest. In a later analysis, a missense DCLRE1C variant was linked to TCR beta V- and J-gene trimming. Reportedly, diagnosis of cytomegalovirus status by the classifier showed high specificity and sensitivity.

At the time of sampling, donors were nominally healthy, though unrecorded immune exposures were likely. The PCR contained 60 Vbeta and 13 Jbeta primers. Clones were read by immunoSEQ multiplex PCR, and TCRdb kept only the in-frame ones, dropping some. Of 160,000 or so clones listed, less than 85% are singletons. CDR3 length: 14 amino acids. Germline loops: CDR1 SGDLS, CDR2 YYNGEE. Trimming cost V 6 bases and J 6 bases; bases outside gene matches: 6. This chain links TRBV9 with TRBJ2-1; 10 nucleotides align to TRBD1. This TCR was recovered from a man aged 35 to 55 in good health and CMV-seronegative. Sequenced material: PBMCs. The CDR3 DNA reads as TGTGCCAGCAAGCCCGGGACAGGGGTCAATGAGCAGTTCTTC. This gives the protein CASKPGTGVNEQFF.